This TCR beta chain was found in a study of response to subunit inactivated influenza vaccine listed by TCRdb under 2018. As for the study more broadly: To follow how T cells responded to a trivalent subunit inactivated influenza vaccine, the researchers relied on deep quantitative profiling of the T cell receptor repertoire. Findings and caveats that apply to the study as a whole: It was suggested by the authors that each seasonal influenza vaccination may recruit only a limited number of new T cells.

A note on this clonotype: The target of this receptor is not known. It has no much larger one-base neighbor in the sample; base qualities were not kept.

The library came from RT-PCR. This sample was sequenced with an Illumina HiSeq 2500. Using fastp trimming at Q25 and MiXCR clonotype assembly, TCRdb reanalyzed the public sequencing data and kept in-frame beta chains. CDR3 protein duplicates are merged, each entry listing the most common genes and DNA. This sample lists about 800,000 distinct CDR3 sequences; 21% were detected once. The ten biggest clones cover 10% to 13% of the sample. V lost 2 bases and J lost 3 bases, and the count of bases not matched to a germline gene is 4. Taken from the germline V gene (reference sequence), the CDR1 and CDR2 loops are SEHNR and FQNEAQ. There are 15 amino acids in the CDR3, from cysteine to phenylalanine inclusive. The entry retains the CDR3 DNA only, 45 bases that are in frame from base 1.

The receptor chain draws on TRBV7-9 and TRBJ1-3, with 7 bases in between that match TRBD1. This sequence was found in a middle-aged man who received an inactivated influenza vaccine. Donor details come from another sample of the same person, matched by shared clones. This specimen consisted of PBMCs from blood, obtained less than 6 days after vaccination. The DNA is TGTGCCAGCAGCTTAACAGGGGCAGTTGGAAACACCATATATTTT. The encoded protein is CASSLTGAVGNTIYF.